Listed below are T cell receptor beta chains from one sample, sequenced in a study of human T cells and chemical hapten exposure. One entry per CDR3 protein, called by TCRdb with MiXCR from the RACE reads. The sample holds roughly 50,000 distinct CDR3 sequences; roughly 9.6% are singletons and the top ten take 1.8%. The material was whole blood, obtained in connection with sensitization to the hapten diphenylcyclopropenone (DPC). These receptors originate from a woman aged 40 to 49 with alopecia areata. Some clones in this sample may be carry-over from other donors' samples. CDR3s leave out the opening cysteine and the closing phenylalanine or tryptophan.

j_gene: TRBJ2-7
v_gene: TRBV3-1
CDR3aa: ASSQGGLEQY

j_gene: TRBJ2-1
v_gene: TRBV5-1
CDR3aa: ASSLEAGSGRYNEQF

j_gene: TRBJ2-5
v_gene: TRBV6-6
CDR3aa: ASREGRETQY

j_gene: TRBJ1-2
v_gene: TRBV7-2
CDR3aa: ASSSRTATISYGYT

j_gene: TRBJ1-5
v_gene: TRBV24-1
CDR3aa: ATSDSGISNQPQH

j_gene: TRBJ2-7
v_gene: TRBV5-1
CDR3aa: ASSLAVSSYEQY

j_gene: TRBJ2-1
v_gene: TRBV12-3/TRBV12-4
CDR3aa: ASSTAFGAYEQF

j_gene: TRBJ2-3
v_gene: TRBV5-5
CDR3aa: ASSRPKMHSTDTQY

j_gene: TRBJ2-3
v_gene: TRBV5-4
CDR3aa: ASSYYGVTDTQY

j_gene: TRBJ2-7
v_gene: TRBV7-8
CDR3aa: ASSALDGAFYEQY

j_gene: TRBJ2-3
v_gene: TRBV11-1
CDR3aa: ASSLSPDTQY

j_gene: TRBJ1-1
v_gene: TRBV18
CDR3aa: ASSPTVGTHWAEAF

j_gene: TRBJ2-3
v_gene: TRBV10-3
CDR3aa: AITGDPTDTQY